This T cell receptor (beta chain) emerged from a study of T cell repertoires in cytomegalovirus infection. Study details: Public TCR beta signatures indicated both CMV infection and matching HLA type.

TCRdb fed the reads into MiXCR, producing one record per CDR3 protein. The sample lists approximately 750,000 distinct CDR3 sequences, approximately 34% seen once, with 2.5% to 3.5% in the top ten. On this clonotype: The antigen remains unidentified.

This CDR3 comprises 14 residues. Looked up from germline, CDR1 is ENHRY and CDR2 is SYGVKD. V lost 8 bases and J 5 bases, leaving 13 bases between the germline ends. Study findings and constraints: CMV-specific HLA-C-restricted TCR beta clonotypes dominated the ex vivo response. Cumulative frequency (of public TCR beta family members) identified carriers of CMV plus the relevant HLA.

The clonotype was recovered from a human donor in good health (CMV status not recorded). Some clones in this sample may be carry-over from other donors' samples. The sequenced material came from PBMCs. This chain links TRBV10-3 with TRBJ1-6; D is uncertain. CDR3 region: CAIQERQDNSPLHF. For the CDR3, the DNA is TGTGCCATCCAAGAGCGGCAAGATAATTCACCCCTCCACTTT.